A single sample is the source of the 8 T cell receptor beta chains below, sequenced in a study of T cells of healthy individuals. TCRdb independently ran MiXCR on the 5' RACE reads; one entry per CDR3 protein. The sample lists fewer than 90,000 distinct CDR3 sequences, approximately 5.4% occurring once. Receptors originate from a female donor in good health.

The CDR3 sequence is CASSPGPMTRQLHKDTEAFF. In DNA, the CDR3 is TGTGCCAGCTCACCGGGCCCGATGACCAGACAGCTCCATAAGGACACTGAAGCTTTCTTT. The gene calls are TRBV18 and TRBJ1-1; D is possibly TRBD1 (5 bases). Germline loops: CDR1 KGHSH, CDR2 LQKENI. The CDR3 consists of 20 residues. V was trimmed by 3 bases and J by 3 bases, leaving 29 bases between them. The full variable domain, its missing parts supplied by reference TRBV18 and TRBJ1-1, is NAGVMQNPRHLVRRRGQEARLRCSPMKGHSHVYWYRQLPEEGLKFMVYLQKENIIDESGMPKERFSAEFPKEGPSILRIQQVVRGDSAAYFCASSPGPMTRQLHKDTEAFFGQGTRLTVV.

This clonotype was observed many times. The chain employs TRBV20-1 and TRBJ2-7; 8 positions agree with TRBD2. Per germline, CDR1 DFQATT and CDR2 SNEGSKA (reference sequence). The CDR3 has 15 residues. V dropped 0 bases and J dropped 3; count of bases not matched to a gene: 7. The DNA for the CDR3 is TGCAGTGCTAGAGATCTTACGGGAGGGGACTACGAGCAGTACTTC. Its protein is CSARDLTGGDYEQYF.

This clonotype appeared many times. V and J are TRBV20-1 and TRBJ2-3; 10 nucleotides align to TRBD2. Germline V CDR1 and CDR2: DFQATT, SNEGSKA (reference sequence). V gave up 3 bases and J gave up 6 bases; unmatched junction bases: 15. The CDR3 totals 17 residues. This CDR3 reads CSARGVAGGPEADTQYF. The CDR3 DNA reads TGCAGTGCTAGGGGGGTAGCGGGAGGACCAGAGGCTGATACGCAGTATTTT.

The CDR3 bases are TGTGCCAGCCACGAGGGGGGGGGACAAACTGAAGCTTTCTTT. Its translation is CASHEGGGQTEAFF. J is TRBJ1-1 and V is TRBV27; the D gene is possibly TRBD1 (6 bases). V was shortened by 8 bases and J by 5 bases, with 18 bases between the two germline ends. Looked up from germline, CDR1 is MNHEY and CDR2 is SMNVEV (reference sequence). The CDR3 spans 14 residues.

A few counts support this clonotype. CDR3 loop: CASRLTGTRDYEQYF. The CDR3 nucleotides are TGCGCCAGCAGGCTTACCGGGACTCGGGACTACGAGCAGTACTTC. The chain carries TRBV4-1 and TRBJ2-7, with a weak D call TRBD2 (6 bases). Germline V gives CDR1 MGHRA, CDR2 YSYEKL. V was trimmed by 6 bases and J by 3 bases, leaving 18 bases between them. CDR3 size: 15 residues.

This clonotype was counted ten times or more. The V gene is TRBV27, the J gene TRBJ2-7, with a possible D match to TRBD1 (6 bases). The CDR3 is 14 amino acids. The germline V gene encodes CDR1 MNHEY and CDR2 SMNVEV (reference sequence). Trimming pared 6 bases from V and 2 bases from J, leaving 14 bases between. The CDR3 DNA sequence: TGTGCCAGCAGCACGAATAGACAGGCCTACGAGCAGTACTTC. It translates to CASSTNRQAYEQYF.

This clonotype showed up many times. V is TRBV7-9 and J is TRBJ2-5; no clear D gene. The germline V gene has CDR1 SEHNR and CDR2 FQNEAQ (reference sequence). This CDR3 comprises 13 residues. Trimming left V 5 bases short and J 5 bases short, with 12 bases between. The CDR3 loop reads CASSHEWAETQYF. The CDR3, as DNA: TGTGCCAGCAGCCATGAATGGGCTGAGACCCAGTACTTC. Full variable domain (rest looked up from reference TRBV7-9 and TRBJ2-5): DTGVSQNPRHKITKRGQNVTFRCDPISEHNRLYWYRQTLGQGPEFLTYFQNEAQLEKSRLLSDRFSAERPKGSFSTLEIQRTEQGDSAMYLCASSHEWAETQYFGPGTRLLVL.

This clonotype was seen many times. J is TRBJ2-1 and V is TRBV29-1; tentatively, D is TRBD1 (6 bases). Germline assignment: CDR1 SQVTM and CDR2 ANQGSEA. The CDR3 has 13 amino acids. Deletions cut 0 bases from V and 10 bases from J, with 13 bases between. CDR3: CSVEEAGEREQFF. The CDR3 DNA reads TGCAGCGTTGAAGAAGCAGGGGAAAGAGAGCAGTTCTTC.